The 17 T cell receptor beta chains below were found in one sample sequenced in a study of tumor-infiltrating lymphocytes in localized non-small cell lung cancer listed by TCRdb under 2021. To prepare the library, the immunoSEQ multiplex PCR assay was applied. TCRdb took over this immuneACCESS table, retaining in-frame rearrangements with V and J assigned. Such tables are incomplete; in checked studies, under half of the missing clones stem from an unresolved V gene, and the remainder is unexplained. In this sample the table shows 3,500 to 4,000 clones, roughly 78% of which occur a single time. The ten largest clones capture roughly 9% of the sample. The sequenced material came from uninvolved lung tissue not adjacent to the tumor. These receptors were obtained from a human donor with non-small cell lung cancer.

The chain employs TRBV19 and TRBJ1-1; D gene unclear. CDR3 size: 13 residues. V was cut by 6 bases and J by 0 bases, with 8 bases left in between. Germline loops: CDR1 LNHDA, CDR2 SQIVND (reference sequence). The CDR3 is CASRDTVNTEAFF. The CDR3 DNA is TGTGCCAGTAGAGATACAGTGAACACTGAAGCTTTCTTT.

The chain uses TRBV30 and TRBJ2-6; 10 bases are a match to TRBD1. Per germline, CDR1 GTSNPN and CDR2 SVGIG (reference sequence). The CDR3 runs 18 residues. Unmatched junction bases numbered 5, after V lost 0 bases and J lost 0 bases. In DNA form, the CDR3 reads TGTGCCTGGAGTGTAAGGACAGGGGGTCCCTCTGGGGCCAACGTCCTGACTTTC. Translating gives CAWSVRTGGPSGANVLTF.

The CDR3 DNA reads TGTGCCAGCTCACCACCGGGGACTAGCGGGACTTTTGGAGAGCAGTATTTT. This codes for CASSPPGTSGTFGEQYF. The genes are TRBV18 and TRBJ2-3; 13 bases map to TRBD2. CDR1 KGHSH and CDR2 LQKENI come from the germline V gene. The CDR3 loop spans 17 amino acids. V was clipped by 0 bases and J by 11 bases; unmatched bases: 11.

This clone was seen more than once but under ten times. This chain connects TRBV4-1 to TRBJ1-6, with a possible D match to TRBD1 (5 bases). The CDR3 loop spans 12 amino acids. The V end lost 0 bases, the J end lost 18 bases, and 12 bases lay between the germline ends. Germline lookup yields CDR1 MGHRA and CDR2 YSYEKL. The CDR3 is CASSQDPGLPHF. The CDR3 bases are TGCGCCAGCAGCCAAGATCCAGGGCTTCCCCACTTT.

This chain links TRBV2 with TRBJ1-3; D is possibly TRBD1 (6 bases). V was pared by 8 bases and J by 5 bases, with 13 bases between. The germline V gene has CDR1 SNHLY and CDR2 FYNNEI. The CDR3 runs 13 residues. CDR3 sequence (DNA): TGTGCCAGCTTGGTTGACAGGCGAAACACCATATATTTT. It yields the protein CASLVDRRNTIYF.

V gene TRBV30 combines with J gene TRBJ2-7; D may be TRBD1 (6 bases). Germline V gene sequence: CDR1 GTSNPN, CDR2 SVGIG (reference sequence). Trimming removed 2 bases from V and 3 bases from J, with 8 bases in between. The CDR3 consists of 12 residues. The DNA of the CDR3 is TGTGCCTGGAGTAACAGGGTCTACGAGCAGTACTTC. Residues: CAWSNRVYEQYF. Drawing the rest from reference TRBV30 and TRBJ2-7, the complete variable domain is SQTIHQWPATLVQPVGSPLSLECTVEGTSNPNLYWYRQAAGRGLQLLFYSVGIGQISSEVPQNLSASRPQDRQFILSSKKLLLSDSGFYLCAWSNRVYEQYFGPGTRLTVT.

The chain employs TRBV11-1 and TRBJ1-1, with D perhaps matching TRBD1 (5 bases). This CDR3 is built from 13 residues. The germline gives CDR1 SGHAT, CDR2 FQDESV (reference sequence). Trimming took 2 bases from V and 6 from J, leaving 10 bases between them. In nucleotides, the CDR3 is TGTGCCAGCAGCTTATATAAGGGGTCTGAAGCTTTCTTT. This codes for CASSLYKGSEAFF.

This sequence joins TRBV28 and TRBJ2-5; weak D call: TRBD2 (6 bases). V lost 5 bases, J lost 2 bases, and 15 bases lay in between. This CDR3 has 15 residues. CDR1 is MDHEN and CDR2 is SYDVKM in the germline V gene. The CDR3 here is CASSPPAGFQETQYF. The CDR3 DNA is TGTGCCAGCAGTCCCCCCGCGGGATTTCAAGAGACCCAGTACTTC.

In its sample, this clone was seen a few times. J is TRBJ2-5 and V is TRBV13; 14 nucleotides align to TRBD2. V shed 5 bases, J shed 2 bases, and the junction held 16 bases outside the gene matches. Germline V gives CDR1 PRHDT, CDR2 FYEKMQ (reference sequence). CDR3 length equals 20 residues. CDR3 in amino acids: CASSRVGLAGVAGGQETQYF. CDR3 DNA: TGTGCCAGCAGCCGAGTGGGACTAGCGGGAGTAGCTGGGGGTCAAGAGACCCAGTACTTC.

The genes are TRBV5-1 and TRBJ2-3, with a tentative D call TRBD2 (5 bases). Germline CDR1 is SGHRS and CDR2 is YFSETQ. The length of the CDR3 is 14 residues. V was clipped by 4 bases and J by 3 bases, with 12 bases between them. The CDR3 reads CASSLEELTDTQYF. CDR3 DNA sequence: TGCGCCAGCAGCCTGGAGGAGTTAACAGATACGCAGTATTTT.

V and J are TRBV6-1 and TRBJ1-2; 9 positions match TRBD1. This CDR3 has 14 residues. V shed 5 bases, J shed 1 base, and the junction held 2 bases outside the gene matches. Germline-derived CDR1 and CDR2 are MNHNS and SASEGT. Here the CDR3 DNA reads TGTGCCAGCAGTCCGGGACAGGGTAACTATGGCTACACCTTC. Amino acids: CASSPGQGNYGYTF.

The chain couples TRBV30 to TRBJ1-1; D unresolved. V lost 1 base and J 0 bases, leaving 6 bases between the germline ends. CDR3 size: 13 residues. Germline loops: CDR1 GTSNPN, CDR2 SVGIG (reference sequence). The chain's CDR3 is CAWSAAMNTEAFF. For the CDR3, the DNA is TGTGCCTGGAGTGCGGCCATGAACACTGAAGCTTTCTTT. The full variable domain, in which reference TRBV30 and TRBJ1-1 provide the parts outside the CDR3, is SQTIHQWPATLVQPVGSPLSLECTVEGTSNPNLYWYRQAAGRGLQLLFYSVGIGQISSEVPQNLSASRPQDRQFILSSKKLLLSDSGFYLCAWSAAMNTEAFFGQGTRLTVV.

V and J are TRBV6-5 and TRBJ1-1, with TRBD1 identical over 7 bases. Per the germline V gene, CDR1 is MNHEY and CDR2 is SVGAGI. J was trimmed by 5 bases and V by 7 bases; bases with no gene match: 7. CDR3 size: 13 residues. CDR3 sequence: CASIGGAGTEAFF. The CDR3, as DNA: TGTGCCAGCATAGGGGGCGCGGGGACTGAAGCTTTCTTT.

Worth noting for this clone: This CDR3 is also generated by other DNA sequences in the sample. This chain uses TRBV28 with TRBJ1-2, with no clear D. V lost 5 bases and J lost 5, with 9 bases in between. CDR3 length: 12 amino acids. Germline V gene sequence: CDR1 MDHEN, CDR2 SYDVKM. The CDR3 is CASSRRGYGYTF. The DNA of the CDR3 is TGTGCCAGCAGTCGGAGAGGTTATGGCTACACCTTC.

This clone came up a few times. Here the CDR3 reads CASSLGAGREQFF. The CDR3 DNA follows: TGTGCCAGCAGCTTGGGGGCGGGAAGGGAGCAGTTCTTC. This sequence joins TRBV5-5 and TRBJ2-1; maybe TRBD2 (6 bases). Germline V lookup: CDR1 SGHKS, CDR2 YYEKEE (reference sequence). The CDR3 is 13 amino acids. The V end lost 0 bases, the J end lost 10 bases, and 11 bases lay between the germline ends. Full variable domain (remainder filled in from reference TRBV5-5 and TRBJ2-1): DAGVTQSPTHLIKTRGQQVTLRCSPISGHKSVSWYQQVLGQGPQFIFQYYEKEERGRGNFPDRFSARQFPNYSSELNVNALLLGDSALYLCASSLGAGREQFFGPGTRLTVL.

This chain joins TRBV9 and TRBJ2-1; 8 positions match TRBD2. V shed 1 base and J 8 bases; nucleotides not matched to a gene: 5. Germline V CDR1 and CDR2: SGDLS, YYNGEE. The CDR3 sequence is 14 residues long. CDR3 region: CASSVMSGGDEQFF. CDR3 sequence (DNA): TGTGCCAGCAGCGTAATGAGCGGGGGCGATGAGCAGTTCTTC.

V gene TRBV20-1 combines with J gene TRBJ1-1; D call uncertain. V shed 0 bases and J shed 4 bases, with 3 bases lying between them. The CDR3 runs 11 residues. Germline CDR1 reads DFQATT; CDR2 reads SNEGSKA (reference sequence). The CDR3 DNA is TGCAGTGCTAGAGACCGCACTGAAGCTTTCTTT. As protein: CSARDRTEAFF.